This T cell receptor beta chain was observed in a study of cytomegalovirus exposure and HLA in healthy donors. Primers for the PCR totalled 60 Vbeta and 13 Jbeta. Method: immunoSEQ multiplex PCR; TCRdb's copy keeps in-frame clones and lacks some. This table has approximately 160,000 clones, 82% appearing once. Study-level results: It was taken for granted in presence/absence analyses that sequencing depth across donors was roughly uniform. For TCR beta chains, V- and J-gene trimming was later linked to a missense DCLRE1C variant. For most TCR beta V segments, an earlier analysis put the productive rate at about 90% or about 30% of the time.

With respect to this clone: Its antigen is unidentified.

V gave up 4 bases and J gave up 4 bases, with 17 bases separating them. CDR3 length: 15 residues. The germline CDR1 and CDR2 sequences are SGHRS and YFSETQ. The gene calls are TRBV5-1 and TRBJ1-1; the D gene is possibly TRBD1 (6 bases). Sequenced: PBMCs. The sequence derives from a girl aged 2-15 years in good health and CMV-seropositive. CDR3 residues: CASSDQQGVSTEAFF. DNA of the CDR3: TGCGCCAGCAGCGATCAACAGGGAGTAAGCACTGAAGCTTTCTTT.